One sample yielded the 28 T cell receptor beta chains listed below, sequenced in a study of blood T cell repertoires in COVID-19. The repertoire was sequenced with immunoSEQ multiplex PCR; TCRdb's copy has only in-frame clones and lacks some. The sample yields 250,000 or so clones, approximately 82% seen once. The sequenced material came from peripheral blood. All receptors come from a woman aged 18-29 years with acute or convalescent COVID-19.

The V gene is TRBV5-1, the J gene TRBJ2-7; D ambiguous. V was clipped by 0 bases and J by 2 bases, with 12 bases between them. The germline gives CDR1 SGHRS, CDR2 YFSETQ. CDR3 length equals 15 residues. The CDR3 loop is CASSLAMGSPYEQYF. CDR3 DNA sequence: TGCGCCAGCAGCTTGGCCATGGGCAGTCCCTACGAGCAGTACTTC.

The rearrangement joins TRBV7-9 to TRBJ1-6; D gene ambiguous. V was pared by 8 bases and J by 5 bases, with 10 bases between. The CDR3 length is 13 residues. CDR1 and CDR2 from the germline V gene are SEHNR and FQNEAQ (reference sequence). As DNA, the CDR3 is TGTGCCAGCGGTCCGAGTAATAATTCACCCCTCCACTTT. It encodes CASGPSNNSPLHF.

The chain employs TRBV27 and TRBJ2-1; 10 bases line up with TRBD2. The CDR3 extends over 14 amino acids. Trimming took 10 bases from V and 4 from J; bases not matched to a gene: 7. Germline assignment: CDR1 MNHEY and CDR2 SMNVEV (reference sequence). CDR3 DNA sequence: TGTGCCACCGGGATAGCGGGAGGATACAATGAGCAGTTCTTC. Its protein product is CATGIAGGYNEQFF.

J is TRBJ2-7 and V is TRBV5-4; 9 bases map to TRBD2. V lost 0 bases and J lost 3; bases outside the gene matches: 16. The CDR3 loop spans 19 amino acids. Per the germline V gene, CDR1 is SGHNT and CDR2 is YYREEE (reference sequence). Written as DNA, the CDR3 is TGTGCCAGCAGCTTGGCTCGCGGGAGGGCCGAGATTCTACACTACGAGCAGTACTTC. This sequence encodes CASSLARGRAEILHYEQYF.

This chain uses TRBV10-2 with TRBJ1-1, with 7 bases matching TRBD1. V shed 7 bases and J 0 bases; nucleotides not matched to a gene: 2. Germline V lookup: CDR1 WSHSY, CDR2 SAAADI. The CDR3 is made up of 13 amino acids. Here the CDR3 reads CASIGTVNTEAFF. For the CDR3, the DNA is TGCGCCAGCATTGGGACAGTGAACACTGAAGCTTTCTTT.

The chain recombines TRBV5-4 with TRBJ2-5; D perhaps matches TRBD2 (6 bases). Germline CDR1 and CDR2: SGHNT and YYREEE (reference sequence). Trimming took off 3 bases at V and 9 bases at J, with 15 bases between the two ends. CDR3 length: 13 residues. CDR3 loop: CASSSDPTGAQYF. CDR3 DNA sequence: TGTGCCAGCAGCTCGGACCCCACGGGGGCCCAGTACTTC.

DNA for the CDR3: TGTGCCAGCTCACCAGGGGCTCAGCGGGGGGGCACAGATACGCAGTATTTT. It specifies CASSPGAQRGGTDTQYF. V gene TRBV18 combines with J gene TRBJ2-3, with 9 bases that match TRBD2. The J segment lost 1 base and the V segment lost 2 bases, leaving 7 bases of the junction unmatched. From germline, CDR1 is KGHSH and CDR2 LQKENI. This CDR3 is built from 17 residues.

The CDR3 spells CASSPGQGGYGYTF. The DNA for the CDR3 is TGTGCCAGCAGTCCCGGACAGGGGGGCTATGGCTACACCTTC. The genes are TRBV6-2 or TRBV6-3 and TRBJ1-2; 10 nucleotides line up with TRBD1. The CDR3 loop spans 14 amino acids. Looked up from germline, CDR1 is MNHEY and CDR2 is SVGEGT. The V and J ends lost 5 bases and 4 bases, in that order; junction bases with no gene match: 4.

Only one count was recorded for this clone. CDR3 bases: TGTGCCAGCAGGACCCTGCGGCAGGGGGGTGCCTACGAGCAGTACTTC. It codes for CASRTLRQGGAYEQYF. The rearrangement uses TRBV27 and TRBJ2-7; TRBD1 is a possible D gene (7 bases). Germline-derived CDR1 and CDR2 are MNHEY and SMNVEV (reference sequence). V was trimmed by 6 bases and J by 2 bases, leaving 20 bases between them. This CDR3 has 16 residues.

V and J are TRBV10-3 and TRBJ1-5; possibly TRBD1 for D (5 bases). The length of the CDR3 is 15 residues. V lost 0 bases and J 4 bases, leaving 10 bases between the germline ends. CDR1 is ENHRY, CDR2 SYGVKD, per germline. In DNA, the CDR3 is TGTGCCATCAGTGAGTCAGCAGGGTTAAATCAGCCCCAGCATTTT. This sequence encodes CAISESAGLNQPQHF.

This CDR3 is CASSQDILAGDTGELFF. Here the CDR3 DNA reads TGCGCCAGCAGCCAAGATATTCTAGCGGGGGACACCGGGGAGCTGTTTTTT. J is TRBJ2-2 and V is TRBV4-3; 10 nucleotides agree with TRBD2. CDR1 and CDR2 from the germline V gene are LGHNA and YSLEER. The ends lost 0 bases at V and 3 bases at J; junction bases unmatched: 4. This CDR3 contains 17 residues.

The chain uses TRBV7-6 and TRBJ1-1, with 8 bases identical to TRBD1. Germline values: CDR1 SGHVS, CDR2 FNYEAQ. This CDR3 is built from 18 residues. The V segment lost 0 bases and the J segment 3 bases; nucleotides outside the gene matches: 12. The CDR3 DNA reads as TGTGCCAGCAGCTTAGCGCCGAGGGACAGGCGAGGGGACACTGAAGCTTTCTTT. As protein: CASSLAPRDRRGDTEAFF.

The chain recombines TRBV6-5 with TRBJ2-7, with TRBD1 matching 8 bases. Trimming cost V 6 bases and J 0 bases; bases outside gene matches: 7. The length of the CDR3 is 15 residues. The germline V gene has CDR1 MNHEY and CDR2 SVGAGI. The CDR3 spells CASSDGTGISYEQYF. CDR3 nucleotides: TGTGCCAGCAGCGACGGGACAGGCATCTCCTACGAGCAGTACTTC.

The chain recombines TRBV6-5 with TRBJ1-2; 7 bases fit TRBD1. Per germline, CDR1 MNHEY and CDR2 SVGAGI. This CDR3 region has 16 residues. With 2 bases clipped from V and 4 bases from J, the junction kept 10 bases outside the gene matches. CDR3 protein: CASSYAGTEGIYGYTF. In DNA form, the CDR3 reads TGTGCCAGCAGTTACGCCGGGACAGAGGGTATCTATGGCTACACCTTC.

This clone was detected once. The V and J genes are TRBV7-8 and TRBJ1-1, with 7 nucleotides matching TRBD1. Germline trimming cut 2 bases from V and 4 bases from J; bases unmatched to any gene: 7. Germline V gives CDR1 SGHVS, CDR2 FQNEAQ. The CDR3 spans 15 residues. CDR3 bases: TGTGCCAGCAGCTTACCTACGGACAGGATCACTGAAGCTTTCTTT. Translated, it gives CASSLPTDRITEAFF.

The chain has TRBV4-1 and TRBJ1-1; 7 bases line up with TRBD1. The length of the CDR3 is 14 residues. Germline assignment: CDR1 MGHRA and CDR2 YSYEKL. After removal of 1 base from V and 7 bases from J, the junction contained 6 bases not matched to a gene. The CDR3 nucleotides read TGCGCCAGCAGCCAAGGGGACAGCTGGGTTGAAGCTTTCTTT. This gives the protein CASSQGDSWVEAFF.

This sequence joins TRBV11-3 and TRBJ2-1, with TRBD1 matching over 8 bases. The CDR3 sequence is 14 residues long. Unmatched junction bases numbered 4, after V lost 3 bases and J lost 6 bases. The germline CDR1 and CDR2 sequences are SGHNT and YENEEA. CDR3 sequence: CASSLGQERNEQFF. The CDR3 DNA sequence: TGTGCCAGCAGCTTGGGACAGGAACGCAATGAGCAGTTCTTC.

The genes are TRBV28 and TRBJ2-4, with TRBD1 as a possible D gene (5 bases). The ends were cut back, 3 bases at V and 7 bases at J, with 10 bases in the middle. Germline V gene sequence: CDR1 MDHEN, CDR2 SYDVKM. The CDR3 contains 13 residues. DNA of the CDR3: TGTGCCAGCAGTTTGGGGCAGGATAACATTCAGTACTTC. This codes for CASSLGQDNIQYF.

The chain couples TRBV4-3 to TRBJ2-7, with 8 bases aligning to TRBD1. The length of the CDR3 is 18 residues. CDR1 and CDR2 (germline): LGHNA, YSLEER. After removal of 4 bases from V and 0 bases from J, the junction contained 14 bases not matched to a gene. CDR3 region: CASSRSYTGQGLSYEQYF. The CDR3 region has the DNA TGCGCCAGCAGCCGCTCCTACACTGGACAGGGCCTCTCCTACGAGCAGTACTTC.

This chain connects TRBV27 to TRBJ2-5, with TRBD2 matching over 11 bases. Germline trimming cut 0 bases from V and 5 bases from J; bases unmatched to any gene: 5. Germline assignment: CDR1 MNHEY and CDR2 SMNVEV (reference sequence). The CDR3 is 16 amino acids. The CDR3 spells CASSLSGTSGGETQYF. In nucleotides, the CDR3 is TGTGCCAGCAGTTTATCGGGGACTAGCGGAGGGGAGACCCAGTACTTC.

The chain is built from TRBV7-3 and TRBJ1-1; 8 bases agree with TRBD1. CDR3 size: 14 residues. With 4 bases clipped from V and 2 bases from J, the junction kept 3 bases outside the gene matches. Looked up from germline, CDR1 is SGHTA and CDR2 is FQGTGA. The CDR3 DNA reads TGTGCCAGCAGCTCCGGGACAGGAAACACTGAAGCTTTCTTT. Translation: CASSSGTGNTEAFF.

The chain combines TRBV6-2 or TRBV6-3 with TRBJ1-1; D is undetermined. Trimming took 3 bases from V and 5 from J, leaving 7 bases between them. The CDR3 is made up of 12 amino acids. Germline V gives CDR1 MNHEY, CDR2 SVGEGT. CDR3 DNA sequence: TGTGCCAGCAGTTATCGTGTTACTGAAGCTTTCTTT. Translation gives CASSYRVTEAFF.

The CDR3, as DNA: TGTGCCAGCAGTTTTCCCCGGGACAGTGGTGAGGTGGGGTTAGCCAAAAACATTCAGTACTTC. Translated, it gives CASSFPRDSGEVGLAKNIQYF. V gene TRBV28 combines with J gene TRBJ2-4, with TRBD1 matching 7 bases. The V segment lost 3 bases and the J segment 0 bases; nucleotides outside the gene matches: 20. Germline lookup yields CDR1 MDHEN and CDR2 SYDVKM. The CDR3 is 21 residues long.

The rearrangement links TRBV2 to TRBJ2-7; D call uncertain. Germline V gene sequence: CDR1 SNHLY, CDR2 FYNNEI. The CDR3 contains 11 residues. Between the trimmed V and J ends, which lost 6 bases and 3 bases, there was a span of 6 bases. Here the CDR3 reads CASSASYEQYF. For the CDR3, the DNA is TGTGCCAGCAGCGCTAGCTACGAGCAGTACTTC. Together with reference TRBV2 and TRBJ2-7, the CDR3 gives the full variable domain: EPEVTQTPSHQVTQMGQEVILRCVPISNHLYFYWYRQILGQKVEFLVSFYNNEISEKSEIFDDQFSVERPDGSNFTLKIRSTKLEDSAMYFCASSASYEQYFGPGTRLTVT.

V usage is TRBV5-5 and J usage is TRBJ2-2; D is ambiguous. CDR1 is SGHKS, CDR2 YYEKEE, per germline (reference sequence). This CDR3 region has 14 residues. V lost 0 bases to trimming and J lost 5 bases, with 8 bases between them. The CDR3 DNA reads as TGTGCCAGCAGCTTGGTCGGAGCGACCGGGGAGCTGTTTTTT. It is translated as CASSLVGATGELFF.

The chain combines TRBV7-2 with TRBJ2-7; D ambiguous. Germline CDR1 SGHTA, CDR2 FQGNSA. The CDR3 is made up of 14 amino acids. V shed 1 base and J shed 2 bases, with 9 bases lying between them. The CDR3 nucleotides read TGTGCCAGCAGCTTAGGTGGCCAGACCTACGAGCAGTACTTC. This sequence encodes CASSLGGQTYEQYF.

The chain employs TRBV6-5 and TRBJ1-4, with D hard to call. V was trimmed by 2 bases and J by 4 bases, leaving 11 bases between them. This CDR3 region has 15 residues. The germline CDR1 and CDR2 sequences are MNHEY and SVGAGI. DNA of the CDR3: TGTGCCAGCAGTTACACGCGACTCGTTAATGAAAAACTGTTTTTT. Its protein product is CASSYTRLVNEKLFF.

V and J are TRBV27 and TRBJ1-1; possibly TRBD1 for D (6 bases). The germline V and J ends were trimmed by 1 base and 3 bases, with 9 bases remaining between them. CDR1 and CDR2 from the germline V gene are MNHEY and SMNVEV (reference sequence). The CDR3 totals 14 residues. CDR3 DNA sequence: TGTGCCAGCAGTTTATACAGGGCTGACACTGAAGCTTTCTTT. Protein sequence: CASSLYRADTEAFF.